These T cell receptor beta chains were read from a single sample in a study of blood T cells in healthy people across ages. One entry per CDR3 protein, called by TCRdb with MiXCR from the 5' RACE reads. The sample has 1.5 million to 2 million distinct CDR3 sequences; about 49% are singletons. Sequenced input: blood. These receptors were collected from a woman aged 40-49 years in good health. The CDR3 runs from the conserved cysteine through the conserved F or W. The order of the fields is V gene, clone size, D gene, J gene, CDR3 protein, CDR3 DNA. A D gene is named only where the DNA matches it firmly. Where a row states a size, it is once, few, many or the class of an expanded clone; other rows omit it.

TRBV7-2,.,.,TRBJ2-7,CASSLARAGHEQYF,TGTGCCAGCAGCTTGGCTCGGGCGGGGCACGAGCAGTACTTC
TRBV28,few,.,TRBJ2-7,CASSLPPTYEQYF,TGTGCCAGCAGTTTACCACCGACCTACGAGCAGTACTTC
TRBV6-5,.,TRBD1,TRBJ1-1,CTTRQGDTEAFF,TGTACCACCCGACAGGGGGACACTGAAGCTTTCTTT
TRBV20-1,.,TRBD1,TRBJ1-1,CSARVQGVGTEAFF,TGCAGTGCTAGAGTTCAGGGGGTCGGAACTGAAGCTTTCTTT
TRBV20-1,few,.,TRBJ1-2,CSARSIGDYGYTF,TGCAGTGCCCGGTCCATCGGCGACTATGGCTACACCTTC
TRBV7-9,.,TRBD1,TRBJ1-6,CASSLGTEDSPLHF,TGTGCCAGCAGCCTAGGGACAGAGGATTCGCCCCTCCACTTT
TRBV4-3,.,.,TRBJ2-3,CASSTRRGRTDTQYF,TGCGCCAGCAGCACTCGGCGGGGGCGCACAGATACGCAGTATTTT
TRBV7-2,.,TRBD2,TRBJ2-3,CASSLFGGISSTDTQYF,TGTGCCAGCAGCTTATTCGGGGGGATATCTAGCACAGATACGCAGTATTTT
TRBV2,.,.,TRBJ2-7,CASSAHLLYEQYF,TGTGCCAGCAGCGCGCATCTCCTGTACGAGCAGTACTTC
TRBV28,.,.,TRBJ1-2,CASSIGGITYGYTF,TGTGCCAGCAGTATCGGGGGAATCACCTATGGCTACACCTTC
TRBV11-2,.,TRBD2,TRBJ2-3,CASSSLAGGLADTQYF,TGTGCCAGCAGCTCGTTAGCGGGGGGGCTCGCAGATACGCAGTATTTT
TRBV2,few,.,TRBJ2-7,CASSAPGAGSQYF,TGTGCCAGCAGTGCGCCGGGAGCAGGCTCCCAGTACTTC
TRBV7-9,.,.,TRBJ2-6,CASSPPGLHSGANVLTF,TGTGCCAGCAGCCCACCGGGACTTCATTCCGGGGCCAACGTCCTGACTTTC
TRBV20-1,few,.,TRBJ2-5,CSATGGLAEQETQYF,TGCAGTGCTACGGGTGGGCTAGCTGAACAAGAGACCCAGTACTTC
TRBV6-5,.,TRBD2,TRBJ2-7,CASSYSIGQRGYEQYF,TGTGCCAGCAGTTACTCGATAGGTCAGCGGGGCTACGAGCAGTACTTC
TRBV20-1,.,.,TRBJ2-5,CSASITGWQETQYF,TGCAGTGCCTCCATCACCGGGTGGCAAGAGACCCAGTACTTC
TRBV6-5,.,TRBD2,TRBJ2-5,CASRGLAGLFQETQYF,TGTGCCAGCAGGGGGCTAGCGGGGCTCTTCCAAGAGACCCAGTACTTC
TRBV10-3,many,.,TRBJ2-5,CAISDIGMETQYF,TGTGCCATCAGTGATATAGGGATGGAGACCCAGTACTTC
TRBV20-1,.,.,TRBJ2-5,CSASPLYANQETQYF,TGCAGTGCTAGTCCCCTCTACGCTAACCAAGAGACCCAGTACTTC
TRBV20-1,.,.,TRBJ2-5,CSASDVLETQYF,TGCAGTGCTAGTGACGTGTTGGAGACCCAGTACTTC
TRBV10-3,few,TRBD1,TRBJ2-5,CAISDTGGVETQYF,TGTGCCATCAGTGACACAGGGGGCGTAGAGACCCAGTACTTC
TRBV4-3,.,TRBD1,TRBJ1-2,CASSQGLAGGCGYTF,TGCGCCAGCAGCCAAGGGCTTGCAGGGGGCTGTGGCTACACCTTC
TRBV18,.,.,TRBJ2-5,CASSPRDGPQETQYF,TGTGCCAGCTCACCACGCGACGGACCCCAAGAGACCCAGTACTTC
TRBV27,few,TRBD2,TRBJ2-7,CASSLLAGGDEQYF,TGTGCCAGCAGTTTACTAGCGGGGGGGGACGAGCAGTACTTC
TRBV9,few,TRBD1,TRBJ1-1,CASSVEGTGGPGNTEAFF,TGTGCCAGCAGCGTAGAGGGGACAGGGGGCCCTGGCAACACTGAAGCTTTCTTT
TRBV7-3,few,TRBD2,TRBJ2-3,CASSLLAGGSSTDTQYF,TGTGCCAGCAGCTTGCTAGCGGGGGGGTCTAGCACAGATACGCAGTATTTT
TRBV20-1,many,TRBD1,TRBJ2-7,CSASPGQGAYEQYF,TGCAGTGCTTCTCCGGGACAGGGGGCCTACGAGCAGTACTTC
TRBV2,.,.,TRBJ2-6,CASSVEAGANVLTF,TGTGCCAGCAGTGTGGAGGCTGGGGCCAACGTCCTGACTTTC
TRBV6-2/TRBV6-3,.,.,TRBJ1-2,CASSYSTQLAGYTF,TGTGCCAGCAGTTACTCGACACAGCTAGCTGGCTACACCTTC
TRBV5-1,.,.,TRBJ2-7,CASSLQGSGSYEQYF,TGCGCCAGCAGCTTACAAGGTTCTGGCTCCTACGAGCAGTACTTC
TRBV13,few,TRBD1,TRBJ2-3,CASSRGRQGIITDTQYF,TGTGCCAGCAGCCGAGGGCGACAGGGGATCATCACAGATACGCAGTATTTT